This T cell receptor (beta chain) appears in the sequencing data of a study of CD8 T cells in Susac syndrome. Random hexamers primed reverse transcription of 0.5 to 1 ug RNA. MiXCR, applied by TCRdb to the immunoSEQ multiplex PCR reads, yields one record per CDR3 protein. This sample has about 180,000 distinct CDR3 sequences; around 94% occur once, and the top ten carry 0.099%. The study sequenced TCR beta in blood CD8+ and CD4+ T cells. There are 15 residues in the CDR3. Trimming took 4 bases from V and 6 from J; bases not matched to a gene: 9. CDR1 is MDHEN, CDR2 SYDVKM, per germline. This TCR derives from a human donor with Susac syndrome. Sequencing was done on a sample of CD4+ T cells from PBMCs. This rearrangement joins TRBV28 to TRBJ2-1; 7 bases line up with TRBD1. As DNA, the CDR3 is TGTGCCAGCAGTTCCCCTCCCACAGGGGTCAATGAGCAGTTCTTC. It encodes CASSSPPTGVNEQFF.